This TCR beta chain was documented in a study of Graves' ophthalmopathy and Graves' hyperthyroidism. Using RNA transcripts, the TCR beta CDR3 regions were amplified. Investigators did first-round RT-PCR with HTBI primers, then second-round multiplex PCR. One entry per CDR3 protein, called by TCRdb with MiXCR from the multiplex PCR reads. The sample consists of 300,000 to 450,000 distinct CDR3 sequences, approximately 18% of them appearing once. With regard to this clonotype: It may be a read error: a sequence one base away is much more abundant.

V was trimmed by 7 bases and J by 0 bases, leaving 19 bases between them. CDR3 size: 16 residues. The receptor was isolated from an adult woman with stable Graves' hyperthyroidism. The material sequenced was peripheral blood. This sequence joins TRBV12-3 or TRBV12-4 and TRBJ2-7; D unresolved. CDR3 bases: TGTGCCAGCACTCTAGGCAGGCTTACGAGCTCCTACGAGCAGTACTTC. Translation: CASTLGRLTSSYEQYF.